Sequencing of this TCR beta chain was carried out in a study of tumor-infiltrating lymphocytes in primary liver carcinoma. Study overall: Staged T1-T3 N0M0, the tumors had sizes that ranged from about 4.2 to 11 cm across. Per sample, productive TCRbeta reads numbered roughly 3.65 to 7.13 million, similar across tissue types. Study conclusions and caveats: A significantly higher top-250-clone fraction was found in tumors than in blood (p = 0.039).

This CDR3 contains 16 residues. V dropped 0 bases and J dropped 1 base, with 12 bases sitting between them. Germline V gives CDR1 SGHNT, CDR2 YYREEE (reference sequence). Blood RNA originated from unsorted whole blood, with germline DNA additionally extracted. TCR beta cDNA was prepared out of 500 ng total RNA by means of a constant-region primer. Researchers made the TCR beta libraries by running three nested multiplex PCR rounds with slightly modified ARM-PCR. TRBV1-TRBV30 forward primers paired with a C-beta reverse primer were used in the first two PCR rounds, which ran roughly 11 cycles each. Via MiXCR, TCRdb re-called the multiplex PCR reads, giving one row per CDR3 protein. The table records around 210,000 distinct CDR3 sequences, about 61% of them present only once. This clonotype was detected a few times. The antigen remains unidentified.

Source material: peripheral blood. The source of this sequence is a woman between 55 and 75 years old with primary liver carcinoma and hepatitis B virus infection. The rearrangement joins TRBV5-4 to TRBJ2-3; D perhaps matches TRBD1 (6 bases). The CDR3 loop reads CASSLAPGAGTDTQYF. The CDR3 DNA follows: TGTGCCAGCAGCTTGGCACCAGGGGCCGGCACAGATACGCAGTATTTT.